Below, 18 T cell receptor beta chains from the same sample are listed, as sequenced in a study of prognosis after radiotherapy for stage I lung cancer. TCR beta CDR3 amplification from genomic DNA was performed by two-round multiplex PCR. The authors ran first-round PCR with primers specific to each TRBV and TRBJ gene. TCRdb redid the calling of the multiplex PCR reads with MiXCR, one entry per CDR3 protein. Seen here are about 16,000 distinct CDR3 sequences, approximately 31% observed once, and the top ten hold more than 20%. The sample was PBMCs, taken before or after stereotactic body radiation therapy (not recorded which). These receptors were obtained from a donor aged 50 or older with non-small cell lung cancer.

This clonotype showed up many times. The chain carries TRBV18 and TRBJ2-1, with TRBD2 matching over 7 bases. This CDR3 contains 16 residues. Germline CDR1 and CDR2: KGHSH and LQKENI. Losses at the gene ends were 2 bases for V and 0 bases for J; bases not matched to a gene: 4. CDR3 loop: CASSPNRGSSYNEQFF. The CDR3 bases are TGTGCCAGCTCACCAAACCGCGGGAGCTCCTACAATGAGCAGTTCTTC.

Many counts were recorded for this clonotype. The V and J genes are TRBV28 and TRBJ1-1; D is ambiguous. The CDR3 is 12 residues long. V dropped 7 bases and J dropped 11 bases, with 17 bases sitting between them. Germline V gene data show CDR1 as MDHEN and CDR2 as SYDVKM. The CDR3 DNA sequence: TGTGCCAGCACCCTCCCCCGGGGTGATGCTTTCTTT. As protein: CASTLPRGDAFF.

This clonotype was recorded at least ten times. The rearrangement links TRBV19 to TRBJ1-5, with D possibly being TRBD1 (5 bases). The CDR3 spans 15 residues. The V gene lost 4 bases and the J gene lost 0 bases, with 10 bases spanning the gap. Per the germline V gene, CDR1 is LNHDA and CDR2 is SQIVND (reference sequence). CDR3 amino acids: CASSTHGGSNQPQHF. The CDR3 DNA reads TGTGCCAGTAGTACACACGGGGGTAGCAATCAGCCCCAGCATTTT.

This clonotype is medium-sized (0.01 to 0.1%) within its sample. This chain links TRBV5-1 with TRBJ2-3, with D unclear. V lost 2 bases to trimming and J lost 0 bases, with 10 bases between them. This CDR3 has 15 amino acids. The germline V gene encodes CDR1 SGHRS and CDR2 YFSETQ. CDR3 bases: TGCGCCAGCAGCTTCGACTTAACTAGCACAGATACGCAGTATTTT. Translated: CASSFDLTSTDTQYF.

Points on this clonotype: A far larger clone is a single base away, which makes a read error likely. The rearrangement uses TRBV6-2 or TRBV6-3 and TRBJ2-2; D is possibly TRBD2 (5 bases). CDR1 is MNHEY, CDR2 SVGEGT, per germline. This CDR3 spans 17 amino acids. Trimming took off 5 bases at V and 6 bases at J, with 22 bases between the two ends. The CDR3 nucleotides read TGTGCCAGCAGTGAAGAGCCGGGGTCTCGCAGCGCCGGGGAGCTGTTTTTT. Amino acid sequence: CASSEEPGSRSAGELFF.

This clonotype was counted ten times or more. The CDR3 region is CSADDRSGQFF. The DNA for the CDR3 is TGCAGTGCTGATGACAGATCTGGGCAGTTCTTC. The chain is built from TRBV20-1 and TRBJ2-1; possible D gene TRBD1, 5 bases. The germline V gene has CDR1 DFQATT and CDR2 SNEGSKA (reference sequence). Between the trimmed V and J ends, which lost 5 bases and 12 bases, there was a span of 14 bases. The CDR3 extends over 11 amino acids.

This clonotype was found a few times. A much larger clone differs by one base, so this may be a read error. The genes are TRBV2 and TRBJ1-1; D gene ambiguous. This CDR3 comprises 13 residues. Trimming took 9 bases from V and 7 from J, leaving 18 bases between them. CDR1 is SNHLY, CDR2 FYNNEI, per germline. Here the CDR3 DNA reads TGTGCCAGTGAGACCCCTCCGGAGCATGAAGCTTTCTTT. This gives the protein CASETPPEHEAFF.

This clonotype was seen ten or more times. This sequence joins TRBV10-2 and TRBJ2-1; D is ambiguous. Trimming stripped 4 bases from V and 6 bases from J, with 10 bases between. This CDR3 has 13 amino acids. CDR1 is WSHSY, CDR2 SAAADI, per germline. The CDR3 nucleotides read TGCGCCAGCAGTGGGGTCGTGGGCAATGAGCAGTTCTTC. Residues: CASSGVVGNEQFF.

This clonotype was detected ten times or more. The chain links TRBV11-3 to TRBJ2-4, with D tentatively TRBD1 or TRBD2 (5 bases each). V was trimmed by 6 bases and J by 5 bases, leaving 20 bases between them. Germline V gives CDR1 SGHNT, CDR2 YENEEA. This CDR3 region has 16 residues. CDR3 DNA: TGTGCCAGCAGTTTGCCCGGGTGGGGGTGTCAAAACATTCAGTACTTC. Its translation is CASSLPGWGCQNIQYF.

In its sample, this clonotype was seen many times. One junction end does not reproduce the germline sequence, and a read error may be involved. The V call is TRBV5-6, the J call TRBJ1-5; D is perhaps TRBD1 (5 bases). The CDR3 is 14 residues long. Germline V lookup: CDR1 SGHDT, CDR2 YYEEEE. CDR3 protein: CASSLAGGYHPQHF. The CDR3 coding sequence is TGTGCCAGCAGCTTGGCGGGGGGTTATCACCCCCAGCATTTT.

This clonotype is medium-sized. The J gene is TRBJ2-7, the V gene TRBV11-1; perhaps TRBD1 as D (6 bases). Per the germline V gene, CDR1 is SGHAT and CDR2 is FQDESV (reference sequence). V lost 3 bases to trimming and J lost 3 bases, with 12 bases between them. This CDR3 has 14 residues. This CDR3 reads CASSFRDKNYEQYF. DNA of the CDR3: TGTGCCAGCAGCTTTCGGGACAAAAACTACGAGCAGTACTTC.

This clonotype occurred many times. V is TRBV5-1 and J is TRBJ2-5; possibly TRBD1 for D (6 bases). Germline V lookup: CDR1 SGHRS, CDR2 YFSETQ. The CDR3 length is 16 residues. V was clipped by 4 bases and J by 1 base, with 17 bases between them. The CDR3 DNA sequence: TGCGCCAGCAGCCCAGCAGCTGACAGGCCCCAAGAGACCCAGTACTTC. Translated: CASSPAADRPQETQYF.

This clonotype counts as medium-sized. The chain couples TRBV6-1 to TRBJ2-3; D could derive from TRBD1 or TRBD2 (5 bases each). Germline values: CDR1 MNHNS, CDR2 SASEGT. This CDR3 is built from 14 residues. V dropped 6 bases and J dropped 0 bases, with 10 bases sitting between them. The CDR3 nucleotides read TGTGCCAGCAGCGGGGCGGCTAGCACAGATACGCAGTATTTT. This encodes CASSGAASTDTQYF.

The sample holds many counts of this clonotype. V gene TRBV6-1 combines with J gene TRBJ1-2, with TRBD1 identical over 7 bases. Unmatched junction bases numbered 0, after V lost 5 bases and J lost 0 bases. This CDR3 has 13 residues. The germline V gene encodes CDR1 MNHNS and CDR2 SASEGT. The CDR3 DNA reads as TGTGCCAGCAGTACAGGGGCTAACTATGGCTACACCTTC. The encoded protein is CASSTGANYGYTF.

A word on this clonotype: A single base is all that separates this from a far larger clone, so a read error is likely. The chain has TRBV6-8 and TRBJ2-7; D is unclear. In germline, CDR1 is MNHGY, CDR2 SAAAGT. The CDR3 sequence is 13 residues long. The chain's CDR3 is CASSPTTNYEHYF. As DNA, the CDR3 is TGTGCCAGCAGCCCCACCACAAACTACGAGCATTACTTC.

Many counts were recorded for this clonotype. The chain employs TRBV11-2 and TRBJ2-2, with 8 bases fitting TRBD1. J gave up 7 bases and V 1 base, and 20 bases lay outside the gene matches. The CDR3 contains 20 residues. The V gene's germline CDR1 is SGHAT and CDR2 FQNNGV. CDR3 residues: CASSLGVWTGKLEILGELFF. The CDR3 region has the DNA TGTGCCAGCAGCTTAGGCGTGTGGACAGGGAAATTAGAGATCCTCGGGGAGCTGTTTTTT.

This clonotype was recorded at least ten times. V usage is TRBV6-1 and J usage is TRBJ2-7; 10 bases are shared with TRBD1. V was clipped by 7 bases and J by 2 bases; unmatched bases: 2. Germline CDR1 reads MNHNS; CDR2 reads SASEGT. The CDR3 contains 13 residues. The DNA of the CDR3 is TGTGCCAGCACGGGGACAGGGGCCTACGAGCAGTACTTC. It yields the protein CASTGTGAYEQYF.

As to this clonotype: Given a far larger clone just one base away, this is likely a sequencing read error. The chain employs TRBV11-3 and TRBJ2-3; D is uncertain. The germline V gene has CDR1 SGHNT and CDR2 YENEEA. With 1 base removed from V and 0 bases from J, the gap between germline ends came to 20 bases. The CDR3 runs to 19 residues. The CDR3 bases are TGTGCCAGCAGCTTAGCCTCCAGTTTTCGGAACACTAGCACAGATACGCAGTATTTT. Protein: CASSLASSFRNTSTDTQYF.